One and the same sample provided the 4 T cell receptor beta chains below, sequenced in a study of cytomegalovirus exposure and HLA in healthy donors. With 60 Vbeta and 13 Jbeta primers, the PCR was carried out. Repertoires were generated with immunoSEQ multiplex PCR, while TCRdb's copy carries only in-frame clones and drops some. This sample yields some 130,000 clones, of which over 50% are seen a single time; 1.5% to 2% belongs to the top ten. The source material was PBMCs. Source of these receptors: a human donor in good health.

The chain joins TRBV18 to TRBJ1-3; TRBD1 might be the D (5 bases). This CDR3 has 15 amino acids. From germline, CDR1 is KGHSH and CDR2 LQKENI. Trimming removed 0 bases at V and 4 bases at J, with 10 bases between. The CDR3: CASSPPAGQGNTIYF. The CDR3 nucleotides are TGTGCCAGCTCACCACCGGCGGGGCAAGGAAACACCATATATTTT.

V is TRBV21-1 and J is TRBJ2-5; the table's D call TRBD2 went unverified against the DNA. TRBV21-1 is labeled a pseudogene. The CDR3 is made up of 15 amino acids. Here the CDR3 DNA reads TGTGCCAGCAGCCCCCTGGTCGGGGTCCAAGAGACCCAGTACTTC. Protein: CASSPLVGVQETQYF.

This clone is a singleton in its sample. The gene calls are TRBV15 and TRBJ2-5, with a possible D match to TRBD1 (6 bases). The V gene lost 5 bases and the J gene lost 4 bases, with 14 bases spanning the gap. Germline V gene data show CDR1 as LNHNV and CDR2 as YYDKDF (reference sequence). CDR3 length: 14 amino acids. CDR3 amino acids: CATSADRWAETQYF. The CDR3 DNA reads as TGTGCCACCAGCGCGGACAGATGGGCAGAGACCCAGTACTTC.

About this clone: Other DNA sequences within the sample encode an identical CDR3. CDR3 region: CASSPRGGTEAFF. CDR3 sequence (DNA): TGTGCCAGCTCACCACGGGGGGGGACTGAAGCTTTCTTT. V is TRBV18 and J is TRBJ1-1; maybe TRBD1 (5 bases). Looked up from germline, CDR1 is KGHSH and CDR2 is LQKENI. Trimming stripped 1 base from V and 5 bases from J, with 8 bases between. CDR3 length: 13 residues.